This is a list of T cell receptor beta chains from one sample in a study of cytomegalovirus exposure and HLA in healthy donors. Clones were read by immunoSEQ multiplex PCR, and TCRdb kept only the in-frame ones, dropping some. The table records 150,000 to 200,000 clones, around four fifths of them present only once. Sequenced input: PBMCs. The origin of the receptors is a male donor in good health and CMV-seropositive. The CDR3 runs from the conserved cysteine through the conserved F or W. The D gene is left open where the match is weak. Size tells how often a clone was seen (once, few, many) or the class of an expanded clone, and some rows leave it out.

v_gene	j_gene	d_gene	abundance	CDR3nt	CDR3aa
TRBV11-2	TRBJ2-7	.	.	TGTGCCAGCAGCTCAGGGACCTACGAGCAGTACTTC	CASSSGTYEQYF
TRBV6-6	TRBJ2-2	.	.	TGTGCCAGCAGTTACTCCCCAGGGGAGCTGTTTTTT	CASSYSPGELFF
TRBV6-1	TRBJ1-6	.	few	TGTGCCAGCAATTTGCGTCCGGGTCTCCCACCCCTCCACTTT	CASNLRPGLPPLHF
TRBV7-2	TRBJ1-5	.	.	TGTGCCAGCAGCTTAGCGAGGGGGGGAGCTCAGCCCCAGCATTTT	CASSLARGGAQPQHF
TRBV11-1	TRBJ2-7	.	.	TGTGCCAGCAGCTTATATGGGGAGTCCTACGAGCAGTACTTC	CASSLYGESYEQYF
TRBV14	TRBJ1-6	.	.	TGTGCCAGCAGCCAAGATTGGGGAGTGGATTCACCCCTCCACTTT	CASSQDWGVDSPLHF
TRBV5-1	TRBJ2-6	.	few	TGCGCCAGCAGCGCGGAACAGGGCGCTGGGGCCAACGTCCTGACTTTC	CASSAEQGAGANVLTF
TRBV11-1	TRBJ1-1	TRBD1	.	TGTGCCAGCAGCCCCGGGACAGGGAACACTGAAGCTTTCTTT	CASSPGTGNTEAFF
TRBV5-1	TRBJ2-3	.	.	TGCGCCAGCAGCTTAACCCAGCAGGCTAGCACAGATACGCAGTATTTT	CASSLTQQASTDTQYF
TRBV14	TRBJ2-1	.	.	TGTGCCAGCAGCCATCTGGGGGGTCCCTACAATGAGCAGTTCTTC	CASSHLGGPYNEQFF
TRBV12-1	TRBJ2-5	.	.	TGTGCCAGCAGCTTTAACCGACTAGCGGGGGGTCTAGAGACCCAGTACTTC	CASSFNRLAGGLETQYF
TRBV7-6	TRBJ2-7	.	.	TGTGCCAGCAGCTTAGGCGGGGGCACGTCTTACGAGCAGTACTTC	CASSLGGGTSYEQYF
TRBV5-1	TRBJ2-1	.	.	TGCGCCAGCAGCTTGGGGAGGGGGGGCAGACTAATGAGTAAGCAGTTCTTC	CASSLGRGGRLMSKQFF
TRBV15	TRBJ2-7	TRBD1	.	TGTGCCACCAGCAGTGCAGGACAGGCGGGCGAGCAGTACTTC	CATSSAGQAGEQYF
TRBV7-9	TRBJ1-1	.	.	TGTGCCAGCAGCTTCTCTCTAGGGGGCACTGAAGCTTTCTTT	CASSFSLGGTEAFF
TRBV11-2	TRBJ1-1	.	.	TGTGCCAGCAGCTTAGGTCCCGGTCCGAACACTGAAGCTTTCTTT	CASSLGPGPNTEAFF
TRBV5-6	TRBJ1-5	TRBD1	.	TGTGCCAGCAGCTTTCGGACAGGTGTGAGCAATCAGCCCCAGCATTTT	CASSFRTGVSNQPQHF
TRBV19	TRBJ2-3	TRBD1	.	TGTGCCAGTACCATGGGACAGGGTGGTGTAAATACGCAGTATTTT	CASTMGQGGVNTQYF
TRBV6-4	TRBJ2-7	TRBD1	.	TGTGCCAGCACGGACGGGACAGGGATGCTCTACGAGCAGTACTTC	CASTDGTGMLYEQYF
TRBV2	TRBJ2-5	.	.	TGTGCCAGCAGTGTATCTAGCACCAGAGAGACCCAGTACTTC	CASSVSSTRETQYF
TRBV28	TRBJ2-1	.	.	TGCGGAACGGAGGGGCGGGGGCACTACAATGAGCAGTTCTTC	CGTEGRGHYNEQFF
TRBV4-1	TRBJ1-2	TRBD1	.	TGCGCCAGCAGCCCTACCGTTGGGGACAGGGGGCGAAAGGGCTATGGCTACACCTTC	CASSPTVGDRGRKGYGYTF